The 19 T cell receptor beta chains reported below all come from one sample, sequenced in a study of T-cell memory formation after mild COVID-19. From the 5' RACE reads, TCRdb called clonotypes with MiXCR, one entry per CDR3 protein. Here the sample spans approximately 300,000 distinct CDR3 sequences, 15% to 20% being singletons. Sequencing was carried out using PBMCs or a T cell subset sorted from them (not recorded which). These TCRs come from a man younger than 30 who had mild COVID-19 (a few samples of this study predate the infection). Cell type and time point are not known.

This clonotype was detected only a few times. The gene calls are TRBV29-1 and TRBJ1-2, with no clear D. The CDR3 has 12 residues. Trimming shortened V by 4 bases and J by 6 bases, and 12 bases separated the two germline ends. Germline V CDR1 and CDR2: SQVTM, ANQGSEA. The CDR3 sequence: CSVVAGADGYTF. The CDR3 nucleotides are TGCAGCGTTGTCGCGGGAGCTGATGGCTACACCTTC.

The V and J genes are TRBV2 and TRBJ2-2; D is ambiguous. The V end was cut by 6 bases, the J end by 4 bases, with 12 bases between. The V gene's germline CDR1 is SNHLY and CDR2 FYNNEI. This CDR3 spans 14 amino acids. CDR3 bases: TGTGCCAGCAGCGTAACAGTTGTCACCGGGGAGCTGTTTTTT. Its protein product is CASSVTVVTGELFF.

Ten or more counts support this clonotype. The V call is TRBV7-9, the J call TRBJ1-4; no definite D call. Looked up from germline, CDR1 is SEHNR and CDR2 is FQNEAQ (reference sequence). The CDR3 consists of 11 residues. V lost 5 bases and J 6 bases, leaving 4 bases between the germline ends. The CDR3 DNA sequence: TGTGCCAGCAGCACCCATGAAAAACTGTTTTTT. Translating it yields CASSTHEKLFF.

This clonotype came up a few times. The V call is TRBV7-2, the J call TRBJ2-1; D remains unclear. Germline V gene data show CDR1 as SGHTA and CDR2 as FQGNSA. The CDR3 totals 13 residues. With 4 bases removed from V and 9 bases from J, the gap between germline ends came to 13 bases. The CDR3 nucleotides are TGTGCCAGCAGCTCCCACTTCCCCCGTGAGCAGTTCTTC. This translates into CASSSHFPREQFF.

This chain connects TRBV19 to TRBJ2-6; D possibly corresponds to TRBD1 (5 bases). In germline, CDR1 is LNHDA, CDR2 SQIVND (reference sequence). This CDR3 contains 15 residues. V was cut by 6 bases and J by 0 bases, with 9 bases left in between. DNA for the CDR3: TGTGCCAGTAGCACTGACAGCTCTGGGGCCAACGTCCTGACTTTC. It translates to CASSTDSSGANVLTF.

This clonotype was detected a few times. J is TRBJ1-2 and V is TRBV29-1, with D maybe TRBD1 (6 bases). CDR3 length: 14 residues. Germline V gene data show CDR1 as SQVTM and CDR2 as ANQGSEA. The ends were cut back, 0 bases at V and 4 bases at J, with 12 bases in the middle. The CDR3 DNA reads as TGCAGCGTTGAAGATGTGCAGGGGATCTATGGCTACACCTTC. It codes for CSVEDVQGIYGYTF. Combining the CDR3 with reference TRBV29-1 and TRBJ1-2 gives the whole variable domain SAVISQKPSRDICQRGTSLTIQCQVDSQVTMMFWYRQQPGQSLTLIATANQGSEATYESGFVIDKFPISRPNLTFSTLTVSNMSPEDSSIYLCSVEDVQGIYGYTFGSGTRLTVV.

This clonotype has more than one count but fewer than ten. This chain links TRBV24-1 with TRBJ2-2; TRBD1 matches 7 bases. The CDR3 runs to 16 residues. After removal of 4 bases from V and 5 bases from J, the junction contained 9 bases not matched to a gene. Looked up from germline, CDR1 is KGHDR and CDR2 is SFDVKD. Written as DNA, the CDR3 is TGTGCCACCAGTGACCCGACAGGGACACAGACCGGGGAGCTGTTTTTT. Translated, it gives CATSDPTGTQTGELFF.

This clonotype has just a few counts. CDR3 loop: CASSVSQGWGNIQYF. The CDR3 DNA reads as TGTGCCAGCAGCGTATCCCAGGGTTGGGGAAACATTCAGTACTTC. The chain employs TRBV9 and TRBJ2-4; a weak D match, TRBD1 (5 bases). Germline assignment: CDR1 SGDLS and CDR2 YYNGEE. V gave up 1 base and J gave up 6 bases, with 14 bases separating them. The CDR3 loop spans 15 amino acids.

The chain carries TRBV29-1 and TRBJ2-1; the match to TRBD2 covers 11 bases. J lost 1 base, V lost 4 bases, and 6 bases had no gene match. Per the germline V gene, CDR1 is SQVTM and CDR2 is ANQGSEA. This CDR3 has 16 residues. The CDR3 spells CSVALGLADSYNEQFF. In DNA form, the CDR3 reads TGCAGCGTTGCCCTGGGACTAGCGGATTCCTACAATGAGCAGTTCTTC.

The sample holds a few counts of this clonotype. The V and J genes are TRBV7-7 and TRBJ1-2, with 7 nucleotides matching TRBD1. V trimming: 7 bases; J trimming: 4 bases; junction bases outside the gene matches: 9. CDR1 SSHAT and CDR2 FNYEAQ come from the germline V gene (reference sequence). This CDR3 contains 14 residues. CDR3 in amino acids: CASNPMAGGYGYTF. The CDR3 DNA sequence: TGTGCCAGCAACCCTATGGCAGGGGGCTATGGCTACACCTTC.

The chain recombines TRBV10-3 with TRBJ2-6, with a tentative D call TRBD1 (6 bases). The CDR3 has 16 amino acids. Trimming pared 4 bases from V and 0 bases from J, leaving 10 bases between. Germline V gene sequence: CDR1 ENHRY, CDR2 SYGVKD. The CDR3 protein is CAISGTASSGANVLTF. The CDR3 region has the DNA TGTGCCATCAGTGGGACAGCCAGCTCTGGGGCCAACGTCCTGACTTTC.

This clonotype was seen a handful of times. The chain links TRBV7-2 to TRBJ1-3; D is unresolved. This CDR3 region has 14 residues. The germline V gene has CDR1 SGHTA and CDR2 FQGNSA. V was pared by 5 bases and J by 2 bases, with 10 bases between. The CDR3: CASSTRRAGNTIYF. The CDR3, as DNA: TGTGCCAGCAGCACCCGAAGGGCTGGAAACACCATATATTTT.

V and J are TRBV5-1 and TRBJ2-3, with D perhaps matching TRBD2 (7 bases). Germline V gene data show CDR1 as SGHRS and CDR2 as YFSETQ. Trimming removed 7 bases from V and 2 bases from J, with 14 bases in between. The CDR3 runs 14 residues. The chain's CDR3 is CASGGLADTDTQYF. CDR3 coding DNA: TGCGCCAGCGGGGGCCTAGCGGACACAGATACGCAGTATTTT.

This clonotype was recorded at least ten times. The rearrangement uses TRBV29-1 and TRBJ2-1; TRBD1 matches at 7 bases. The CDR3 runs 12 residues. The V segment lost 5 bases and the J segment 6 bases; nucleotides outside the gene matches: 4. Germline CDR1 SQVTM, CDR2 ANQGSEA. CDR3 DNA: TGCAGCGTTAAGACAGGGTCCAATGAGCAGTTCTTC. It yields the protein CSVKTGSNEQFF.

The gene calls are TRBV11-1 and TRBJ2-1; 7 positions agree with TRBD1. V trimming: 9 bases; J trimming: 0 bases; junction bases outside the gene matches: 11. Per germline, CDR1 SGHAT and CDR2 FQDESV (reference sequence). The length of the CDR3 is 16 residues. The CDR3 region has the DNA TGTGCCAGTAGACAGGGAGAGAGGGGCTCCTACAATGAGCAGTTCTTC. It is translated as CASRQGERGSYNEQFF. Drawing the rest from reference TRBV11-1 and TRBJ2-1, the complete variable domain is EAEVAQSPRYKITEKSQAVAFWCDPISGHATLYWYRQILGQGPELLVQFQDESVVDDSQLPKDRFSAERLKGVDSTLKIQPAELGDSAMYLCASRQGERGSYNEQFFGPGTRLTVL.

The rearrangement links TRBV30 to TRBJ1-5; 10 bases fit TRBD1. CDR3 length equals 14 residues. V lost 0 bases and J lost 7; bases outside the gene matches: 3. CDR1 and CDR2 from the germline V gene are GTSNPN and SVGIG (reference sequence). CDR3 amino acids: CAWSVGTGEQPQHF. As DNA, the CDR3 is TGTGCCTGGAGTGTTGGGACAGGGGAACAGCCCCAGCATTTT.

A few counts support this clonotype. The rearrangement uses TRBV6-5 and TRBJ1-5, with D possibly being TRBD1 (5 bases). Trimming cost V 2 bases and J 7 bases, with 12 bases left between them. The CDR3 runs 14 residues. The germline CDR1 and CDR2 sequences are MNHEY and SVGAGI. In nucleotides, the CDR3 is TGTGCCAGCAGTTACAACCCCGGGGGGCAGCCCCAGCATTTT. As protein: CASSYNPGGQPQHF.

The genes are TRBV23-1 and TRBJ2-7; no reliable D call. TRBV23-1 is sorted into the ORF group, with uncertain function. V gave up 11 bases and J gave up 3 bases, with 8 bases separating them. The CDR3 is 10 residues long. As DNA, the CDR3 is TGCGCCGCCCGAGGCTACGAGCAGTACGTC. This encodes CAARGYEQYV.

This sequence joins TRBV7-3 and TRBJ2-2; no clear D gene. Germline V CDR1 and CDR2: SGHTA, FQGTGA. The CDR3 runs 12 residues. V lost 5 bases and J lost 6, with 7 bases in between. The CDR3 sequence is CASSTDPGELFF. The DNA for the CDR3 is TGTGCCAGCAGCACCGACCCCGGGGAGCTGTTTTTT.